The text below deals with one T cell receptor beta chain. The study ran its PCR with 60 Vbeta and 13 Jbeta primers. This table comes from immunoSEQ multiplex PCR, and its TCRdb copy is limited to in-frame clones, with some not included. The table includes about 120,000 clones, over 70% detected once. CDR3 length equals 17 residues. V was clipped by 3 bases and J by 5 bases; unmatched bases: 15. CDR1 and CDR2 (germline): LNHNV, YYDKDF (reference sequence). This sample was included in a study of cytomegalovirus exposure and HLA in healthy donors. Study at large: Genotyping of more than 300 donors showed that about 83% belonged to the Caucasian-associated ancestry cluster.

This TCR was recovered from a woman in her thirties or forties in good health and CMV-seropositive. The sequenced sample consisted of PBMCs. This sequence joins TRBV15 and TRBJ2-5, with 7 bases that match TRBD2. The CDR3 nucleotides are TGTGCCACCAGCAGGGATCCTAGCGGAAGAGGGGAGGAGACCCAGTACTTC. Residues: CATSRDPSGRGEETQYF.